The rows below give T cell receptor beta chains drawn from one sample of a study of tumor-infiltrating lymphocytes in localized non-small cell lung cancer. Profiling relied on immunoSEQ multiplex PCR, and the TCRdb table lists in-frame clones only, not all of them. The table includes 15,000 or so clones, less than 50% detected once. The sample was lung tumor tissue. All receptors come from a human donor with non-small cell lung cancer. Both conserved end residues are part of each CDR3. The D gene is left open where the match is weak. Size is omitted from some rows. Given values are once, few, many or a class for expanded clones.

v_gene	d_gene	len	abundance	j_gene	CDR3aa	CDR3nt
TRBV15	-	16	few	TRBJ2-3	CATSRRLGGSTDTQYF	TGTGCCACCAGCAGAAGACTAGGGGGGAGCACAGATACGCAGTATTTT
TRBV7-2	-	12	many	TRBJ1-3	CASSLTGNTIYF	TGTGCCAGCAGCTTAACCGGGAACACCATATATTTT
TRBV5-1	-	15	-	TRBJ2-2	CASSSTSWGTGELFF	TGCGCCAGCAGCTCGACAAGTTGGGGGACCGGGGAGCTGTTTTTT
TRBV7-9	-	13	few	TRBJ1-6	CVVGQLGGSPLHF	TGTGTAGTAGGCCAACTCGGTGGTTCACCCCTCCACTTT
TRBV6-5	TRBD2	15	-	TRBJ2-1	CASSYSSGGGDEQFF	TGTGCCAGCAGTTACTCGAGCGGGGGGGGCGATGAGCAGTTCTTC
TRBV7-8	TRBD2	15	-	TRBJ2-3	CASSLRGLATDTQYF	TGTGCCAGCAGCTTAAGAGGACTAGCGACAGATACGCAGTATTTT
TRBV11-3	-	16	-	TRBJ2-7	CASSPSWSDRSYEQYF	TGTGCCAGCAGCCCGAGCTGGTCCGATCGCTCCTACGAGCAGTACTTC
TRBV18	TRBD1	15	-	TRBJ2-3	CASSSPDRETDTQYF	TGTGCCAGCTCCTCGCCGGACAGGGAAACAGATACGCAGTATTTT
TRBV27	TRBD2	16	-	TRBJ2-1	CASSGLAGGEDNEQFF	TGTGCCAGCAGCGGACTAGCGGGGGGCGAGGACAATGAGCAGTTCTTC
TRBV28	-	14	few	TRBJ2-2	CASRGVLNTGELFF	TGTGCCAGCAGAGGGGTGTTGAACACCGGGGAGCTGTTTTTT
TRBV4-1	-	13	-	TRBJ2-1	CASSQGPGNEQFF	TGCGCCAGCAGCCAGGGTCCAGGGAATGAGCAGTTCTTC
TRBV19	-	13	few	TRBJ2-5	CASSKGGQETQYF	TGTGCCAGTAGTAAAGGGGGTCAAGAGACCCAGTACTTC
TRBV11-2	-	12	few	TRBJ1-4	CASSPSLEKLFF	TGTGCCAGCAGCCCCTCGTTGGAAAAACTGTTTTTT
TRBV5-1	TRBD1	16	-	TRBJ2-7	CASSLRTGQGAGEQYF	TGCGCCAGCAGCTTGAGAACCGGACAGGGGGCTGGCGAGCAGTACTTC
TRBV7-9	-	15	-	TRBJ2-1	CASSLVGAGVAEQFF	TGTGCCAGCAGCTTAGTGGGGGCAGGGGTAGCTGAGCAGTTCTTC
TRBV9	TRBD2	15	few	TRBJ2-1	CASSVAGTSGVEQFF	TGTGCCAGCAGCGTAGCCGGGACTAGCGGGGTGGAGCAGTTCTTC
TRBV5-4	-	14	-	TRBJ1-1	CASSAMGGNTEAFF	TGTGCCAGCAGCGCAATGGGGGGAAACACTGAAGCTTTCTTT
TRBV28	TRBD2	16	-	TRBJ2-7	CASSPHSGGASYEQYF	TGTGCCAGCAGTCCCCACTCCGGGGGGGCTTCATACGAGCAGTACTTC
TRBV5-1	-	14	-	TRBJ1-4	CASSLAPTNEKLFF	TGCGCCAGCAGCTTGGCCCCAACTAATGAAAAACTGTTTTTT
TRBV10-3	TRBD1	15	-	TRBJ1-1	CAISPGQGMNTEAFF	TGTGCCATCAGTCCGGGACAGGGCATGAACACTGAAGCTTTCTTT
TRBV14	-	14	few	TRBJ1-1	CASSPAGRGTEAFF	TGTGCCAGCAGCCCCGCCGGCCGGGGCACTGAAGCTTTCTTT
TRBV5-6	-	13	-	TRBJ1-5	CASSERVGQPQHF	TGTGCCAGCAGCGAAAGGGTAGGGCAGCCCCAGCATTTT
TRBV27	TRBD1	14	-	TRBJ2-7	CASSVDRVNYEQYF	TGTGCCAGCAGTGTAGACAGGGTTAACTACGAGCAGTACTTC
TRBV5-1	TRBD1	14	medium-sized	TRBJ1-1	CASSPGTGRTEAFF	TGCGCCAGCAGCCCTGGGACAGGGCGCACTGAAGCTTTCTTT
TRBV28	-	17	-	TRBJ1-5	CASRSASLSYSNQPQHF	TGTGCCAGCAGGTCCGCGAGCCTCAGTTATAGCAATCAGCCCCAGCATTTT
TRBV19	-	10	few	TRBJ1-2	CASKGYGYTF	TGTGCCAGTAAGGGATATGGCTACACCTTC
TRBV29-1	TRBD2	15	-	TRBJ2-1	CSVSTSGGRDNEQFF	TGCAGCGTCTCTACTAGCGGGGGCAGAGACAATGAGCAGTTCTTC
TRBV30	TRBD2	16	-	TRBJ2-3	CAWSVRSGGASDTQYF	TGTGCCTGGAGTGTACGGAGCGGGGGGGCCTCAGATACGCAGTATTTT
TRBV7-9	-	12	-	TRBJ1-1	CASSLGTPEAFF	TGTGCCAGCAGCTTAGGGACACCTGAAGCTTTCTTT
TRBV11-2	-	15	once	TRBJ2-2	CASSPAAGNTGELFF	TGTGCCAGCAGCCCCGCGGCGGGAAACACCGGGGAGCTGTTTTTT
TRBV30	-	13	few	TRBJ2-3	CAWSRGFTDTQYF	TGTGCCTGGAGTCGAGGGTTCACAGATACGCAGTATTTT
TRBV11-3	-	16	few	TRBJ2-5	CASSLRGGASRETQYF	TGTGCCAGCAGCTTAAGAGGGGGGGCCTCCCGAGAGACCCAGTACTTC
TRBV6-1	TRBD1	15	-	TRBJ2-7	CASSEEGAGSYEQYF	TGTGCCAGCAGTGAAGAGGGGGCAGGCTCCTACGAGCAGTACTTC
TRBV19	TRBD1	11	many	TRBJ2-1	CASSIQGVQFF	TGTGCCAGTAGTATACAGGGGGTGCAGTTCTTC
TRBV9	-	13	few	TRBJ2-6	CASTRSGANVLTF	TGTGCCAGCACCCGCTCTGGGGCCAACGTCCTGACTTTC
TRBV19	-	15	few	TRBJ1-1	CASLRQINMNTEAFF	TGTGCCAGCTTAAGACAGATCAACATGAACACTGAAGCTTTCTTT
TRBV28	TRBD1	16	few	TRBJ1-4	CASSELLGQGPPELFF	TGTGCCAGCAGTGAGCTTTTAGGACAGGGCCCTCCGGAACTGTTTTTT
TRBV7-2	-	13	few	TRBJ2-7	CASSLAESYEQYF	TGTGCCAGCAGCTTGGCGGAGAGCTACGAGCAGTACTTC
TRBV2	-	15	-	TRBJ1-5	CASSEASGLGQPQHF	TGTGCCAGCAGTGAAGCGTCAGGGTTAGGTCAGCCCCAGCATTTT
TRBV30	-	14	-	TRBJ2-7	CAWSFGGQSYEQYF	TGTGCCTGGAGTTTTGGGGGGCAGTCCTACGAGCAGTACTTC
TRBV9	-	15	-	TRBJ2-3	CASSVEVQGLDTQYF	TGTGCCAGCAGCGTAGAGGTTCAGGGGCTGGATACGCAGTATTTT
TRBV7-3	-	15	-	TRBJ1-5	CASSLANSLNQPQHF	TGTGCCAGCAGCTTAGCGAACAGCCTCAATCAGCCCCAGCATTTT
TRBV27	TRBD1	14	many	TRBJ1-6	CASSRDRENSPLHF	TGTGCCAGCAGCAGGGACAGGGAAAATTCACCCCTCCACTTT